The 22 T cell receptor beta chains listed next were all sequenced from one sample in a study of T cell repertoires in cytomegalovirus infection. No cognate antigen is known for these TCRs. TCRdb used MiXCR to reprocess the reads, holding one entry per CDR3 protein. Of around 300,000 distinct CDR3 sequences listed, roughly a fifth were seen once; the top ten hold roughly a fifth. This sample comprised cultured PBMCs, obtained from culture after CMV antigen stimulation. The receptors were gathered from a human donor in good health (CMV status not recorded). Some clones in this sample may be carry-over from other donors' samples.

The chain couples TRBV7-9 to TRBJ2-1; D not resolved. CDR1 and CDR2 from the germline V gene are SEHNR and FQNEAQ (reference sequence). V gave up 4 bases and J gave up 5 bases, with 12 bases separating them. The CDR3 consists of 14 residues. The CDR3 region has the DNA TGTGCCAGCAGCTCAAGCCCCAATAACAATGAGCAGTTCTTC. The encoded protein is CASSSSPNNNEQFF.

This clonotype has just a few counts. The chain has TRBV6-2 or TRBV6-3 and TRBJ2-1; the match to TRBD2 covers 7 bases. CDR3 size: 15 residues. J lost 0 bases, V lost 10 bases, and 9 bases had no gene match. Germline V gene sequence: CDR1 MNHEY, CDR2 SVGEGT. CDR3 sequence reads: CATLVGGSSYNEQFF. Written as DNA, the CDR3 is TGTGCCACCCTTGTGGGAGGGAGCTCCTACAATGAGCAGTTCTTC.

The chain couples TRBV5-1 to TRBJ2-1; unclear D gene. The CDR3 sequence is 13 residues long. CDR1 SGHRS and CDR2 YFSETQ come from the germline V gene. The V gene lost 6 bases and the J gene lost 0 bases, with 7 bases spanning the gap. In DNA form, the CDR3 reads TGCGCCAGCACCGACCGCTCCTACAATGAGCAGTTCTTC. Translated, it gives CASTDRSYNEQFF. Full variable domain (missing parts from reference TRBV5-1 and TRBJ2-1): KAGVTQTPRYLIKTRGQQVTLSCSPISGHRSVSWYQQTPGQGLQFLFEYFSETQRNKGNFPGRFSGRQFSNSRSEMNVSTLELGDSALYLCASTDRSYNEQFFGPGTRLTVL.

The DNA of the CDR3 is TGTGCCACCAGTGATGCGAGCGCTGCTTTTTACAATGAGCAGTTCTTC. Translating gives CATSDASAAFYNEQFF. The chain couples TRBV24-1 to TRBJ2-1; D remains unclear. Germline-derived CDR1 and CDR2 are KGHDR and SFDVKD. The CDR3 spans 16 residues. Trimming stripped 3 bases from V and 4 bases from J, with 15 bases between.

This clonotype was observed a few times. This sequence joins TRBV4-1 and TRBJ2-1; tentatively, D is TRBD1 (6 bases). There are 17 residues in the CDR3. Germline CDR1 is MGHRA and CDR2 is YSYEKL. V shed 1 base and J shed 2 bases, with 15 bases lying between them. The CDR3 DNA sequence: TGCGCCAGCAGCCAAGTAGGCGGAAGGGGGACCTACAATGAGCAGTTCTTC. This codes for CASSQVGGRGTYNEQFF.

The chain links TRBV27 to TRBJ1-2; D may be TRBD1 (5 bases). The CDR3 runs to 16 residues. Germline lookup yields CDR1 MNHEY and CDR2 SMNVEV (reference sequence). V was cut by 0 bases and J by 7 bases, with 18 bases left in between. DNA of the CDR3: TGTGCCAGCAGTTTATCGGAGTCGGGCAGGGCCTCTGGCTACACCTTC. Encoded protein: CASSLSESGRASGYTF.

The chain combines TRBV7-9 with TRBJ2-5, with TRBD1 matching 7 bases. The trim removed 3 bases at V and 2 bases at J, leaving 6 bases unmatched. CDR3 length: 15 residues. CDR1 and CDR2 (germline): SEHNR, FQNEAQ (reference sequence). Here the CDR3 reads CASSLGQPTQETQYF. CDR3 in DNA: TGTGCCAGCAGCTTGGGACAGCCGACGCAAGAGACCCAGTACTTC.

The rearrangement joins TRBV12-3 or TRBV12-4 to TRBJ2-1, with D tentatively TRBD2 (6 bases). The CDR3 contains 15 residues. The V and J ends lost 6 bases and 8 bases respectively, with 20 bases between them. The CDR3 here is CASSFPTGGVDEQFF. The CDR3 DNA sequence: TGTGCCAGCAGCTTTCCAACAGGCGGGGTCGATGAGCAGTTCTTC.

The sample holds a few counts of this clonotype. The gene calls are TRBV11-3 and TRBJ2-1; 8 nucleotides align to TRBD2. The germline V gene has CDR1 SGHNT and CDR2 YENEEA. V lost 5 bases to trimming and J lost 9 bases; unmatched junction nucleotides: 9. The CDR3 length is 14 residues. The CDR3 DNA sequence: TGTGCCAGCAGCCCAACCGGGACTAGTGCTGAGCAGTTCTTC. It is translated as CASSPTGTSAEQFF.

CDR3 protein: CASSPYGLSSGANVLTF. The CDR3 DNA reads as TGTGCCAGCAGCCCGTATGGGTTGTCCTCTGGGGCCAACGTCCTGACTTTC. V usage is TRBV7-9 and J usage is TRBJ2-6; D unresolved. This CDR3 is built from 17 residues. Germline values: CDR1 SEHNR, CDR2 FQNEAQ (reference sequence). V lost 5 bases, J lost 0 bases, and 14 bases lay in between. Full variable domain (rest looked up from reference TRBV7-9 and TRBJ2-6): DTGVSQNPRHKITKRGQNVTFRCDPISEHNRLYWYRQTLGQGPEFLTYFQNEAQLEKSRLLSDRFSAERPKGSFSTLEIQRTEQGDSAMYLCASSPYGLSSGANVLTFGAGSRLTVL.

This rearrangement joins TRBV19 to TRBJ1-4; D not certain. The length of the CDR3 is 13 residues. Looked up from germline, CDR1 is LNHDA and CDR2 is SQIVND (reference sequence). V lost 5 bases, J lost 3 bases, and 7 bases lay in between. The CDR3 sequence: CASSWGSNEKLFF. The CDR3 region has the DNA TGTGCCAGTAGTTGGGGATCTAATGAAAAACTGTTTTTT.

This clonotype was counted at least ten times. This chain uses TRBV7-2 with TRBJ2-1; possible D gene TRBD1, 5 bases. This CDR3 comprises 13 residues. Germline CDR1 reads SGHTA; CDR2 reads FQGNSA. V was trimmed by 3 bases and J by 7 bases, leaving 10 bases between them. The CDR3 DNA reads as TGTGCCAGCAGCTTTGACAGACAGAATGAGCAGTTCTTC. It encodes CASSFDRQNEQFF. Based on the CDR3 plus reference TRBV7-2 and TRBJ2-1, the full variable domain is GAGVSQSPSNKVTEKGKDVELRCDPISGHTALYWYRQSLGQGLEFLIYFQGNSAPDKSGLPSDRFSAERTGGSVSTLTIQRTQQEDSAVYLCASSFDRQNEQFFGPGTRLTVL.

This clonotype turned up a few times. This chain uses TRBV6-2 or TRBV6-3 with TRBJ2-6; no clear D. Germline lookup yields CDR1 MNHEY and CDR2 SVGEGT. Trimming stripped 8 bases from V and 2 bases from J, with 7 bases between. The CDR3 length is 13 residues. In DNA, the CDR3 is TGTGCCAGCGAGTTGACTGGGGCCAACGTCCTGACTTTC. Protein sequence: CASELTGANVLTF.

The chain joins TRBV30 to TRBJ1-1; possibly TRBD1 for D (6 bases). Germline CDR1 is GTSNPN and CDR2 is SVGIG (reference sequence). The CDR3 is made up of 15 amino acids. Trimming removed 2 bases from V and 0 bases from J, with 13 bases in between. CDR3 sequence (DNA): TGTGCCTGGAGTAGTGGGGGCTCCATGAACACTGAAGCTTTCTTT. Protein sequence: CAWSSGGSMNTEAFF.

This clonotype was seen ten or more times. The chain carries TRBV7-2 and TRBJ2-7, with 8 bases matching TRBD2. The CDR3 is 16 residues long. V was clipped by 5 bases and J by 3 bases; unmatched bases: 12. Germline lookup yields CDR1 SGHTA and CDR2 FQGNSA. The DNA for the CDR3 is TGTGCCAGCAGCCCCCGCCGCGTAGCGGGGCTCTACGAGCAGTACTTC. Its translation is CASSPRRVAGLYEQYF.

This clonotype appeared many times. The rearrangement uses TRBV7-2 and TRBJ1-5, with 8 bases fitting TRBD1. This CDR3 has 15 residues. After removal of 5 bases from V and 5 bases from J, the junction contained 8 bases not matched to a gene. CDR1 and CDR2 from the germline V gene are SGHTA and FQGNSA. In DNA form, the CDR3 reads TGTGCCAGCAGCGAAACCGGGACAGGCTATCAGCCCCAGCATTTT. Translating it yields CASSETGTGYQPQHF.

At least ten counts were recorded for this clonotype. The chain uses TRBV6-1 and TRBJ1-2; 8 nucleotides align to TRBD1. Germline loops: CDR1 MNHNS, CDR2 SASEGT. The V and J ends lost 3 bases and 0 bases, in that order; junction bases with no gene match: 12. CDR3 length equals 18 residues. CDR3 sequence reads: CASSDDRGGSPANYGYTF. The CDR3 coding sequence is TGTGCCAGCAGTGATGACAGGGGAGGCTCCCCCGCTAACTATGGCTACACCTTC.

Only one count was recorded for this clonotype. The CDR3 loop is CASSFRAVSYNEQFF. CDR3 sequence (DNA): TGTGCCAGCAGTTTCCGGGCCGTATCCTACAATGAGCAGTTCTTC. The chain links TRBV28 to TRBJ2-1, with D unclear. The CDR3 runs 15 residues. Germline V gene lookup returns CDR1 MDHEN and CDR2 SYDVKM. With 3 bases removed from V and 1 base from J, the gap between germline ends came to 10 bases.

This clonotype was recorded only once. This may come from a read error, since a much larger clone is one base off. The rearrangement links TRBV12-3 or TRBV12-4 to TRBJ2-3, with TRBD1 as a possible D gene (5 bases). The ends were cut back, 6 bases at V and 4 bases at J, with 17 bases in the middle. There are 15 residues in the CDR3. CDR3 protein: CASSPHGARSDTQYF. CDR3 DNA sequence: TGTGCCAGCAGCCCACATGGGGCGCGGTCAGATACGCAGTATTTT.

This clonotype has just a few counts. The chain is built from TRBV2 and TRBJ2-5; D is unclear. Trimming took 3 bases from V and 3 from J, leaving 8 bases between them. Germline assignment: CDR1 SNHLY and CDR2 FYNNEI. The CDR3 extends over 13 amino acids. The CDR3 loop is CASSDPGEETQYF. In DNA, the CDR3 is TGTGCCAGCAGTGACCCCGGAGAAGAGACCCAGTACTTC. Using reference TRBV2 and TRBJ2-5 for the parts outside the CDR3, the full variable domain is EPEVTQTPSHQVTQMGQEVILRCVPISNHLYFYWYRQILGQKVEFLVSFYNNEISEKSEIFDDQFSVERPDGSNFTLKIRSTKLEDSAMYFCASSDPGEETQYFGPGTRLLVL.

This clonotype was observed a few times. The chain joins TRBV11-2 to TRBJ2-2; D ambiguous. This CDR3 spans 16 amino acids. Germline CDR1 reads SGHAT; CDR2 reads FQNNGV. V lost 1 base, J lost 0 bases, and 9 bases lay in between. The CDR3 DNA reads TGTGCCAGCAGCTTAGGAGTGCGGCCGAACACCGGGGAGCTGTTTTTT. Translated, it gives CASSLGVRPNTGELFF.

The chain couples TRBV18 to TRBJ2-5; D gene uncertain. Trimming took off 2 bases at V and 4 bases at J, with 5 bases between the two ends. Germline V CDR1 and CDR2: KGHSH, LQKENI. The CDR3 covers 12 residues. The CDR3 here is CASSPGSETQYF. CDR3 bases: TGTGCCAGCTCACCAGGCTCAGAGACCCAGTACTTC.